This T cell receptor beta chain came from a study of low-dose radiotherapy and immunotherapy resistance in tumors. Study-level background: Participants in Cohort 1 were administered 0.5 Gy per fraction at 2-week intervals, to a cumulative dose of 6.5 Gy. Cohort 2, a group dosed every two weeks at 1 Gy per fraction, received 13 Gy in total over 26 weeks. Patients were given intravenous nivolumab 240 mg every two weeks plus ipilimumab 1 mg/kg every six weeks.

This clonotype was recorded many times. V shed 5 bases and J shed 7 bases, with 17 bases lying between them. CDR3 size: 15 residues. Germline V gene sequence: CDR1 SNHLY, CDR2 FYNNEI. Gene-specific TRAV and TRBV primers were used for first-strand cDNA, covering alpha and beta chains. TCRs underwent roughly 19 PCR cycles of amplification with a constant-region primer and V-primer adapter. TCRdb itself ran the reads through MiXCR, one entry per CDR3 protein. The data contain 75,000 to 95,000 distinct CDR3 sequences, 9.4% of them seen just once; the ten biggest clones take up about 1%. Time point meaning: before trial treatment. Donors were administered nivolumab, ipilimumab, aspirin and low-dose cyclophosphamide, together with low-dose radiotherapy.

This clonotype was sampled from a male donor with prostate cancer. The specimen comprised PBMCs, sampled before treatment. V usage is TRBV2 and J usage is TRBJ2-2; TRBD1 is a possible D gene (5 bases). CDR3 sequence: CASSPQTVLGGELFF. Written as DNA, the CDR3 is TGTGCCAGCAGTCCCCAGACAGTATTGGGCGGGGAGCTGTTTTTT.